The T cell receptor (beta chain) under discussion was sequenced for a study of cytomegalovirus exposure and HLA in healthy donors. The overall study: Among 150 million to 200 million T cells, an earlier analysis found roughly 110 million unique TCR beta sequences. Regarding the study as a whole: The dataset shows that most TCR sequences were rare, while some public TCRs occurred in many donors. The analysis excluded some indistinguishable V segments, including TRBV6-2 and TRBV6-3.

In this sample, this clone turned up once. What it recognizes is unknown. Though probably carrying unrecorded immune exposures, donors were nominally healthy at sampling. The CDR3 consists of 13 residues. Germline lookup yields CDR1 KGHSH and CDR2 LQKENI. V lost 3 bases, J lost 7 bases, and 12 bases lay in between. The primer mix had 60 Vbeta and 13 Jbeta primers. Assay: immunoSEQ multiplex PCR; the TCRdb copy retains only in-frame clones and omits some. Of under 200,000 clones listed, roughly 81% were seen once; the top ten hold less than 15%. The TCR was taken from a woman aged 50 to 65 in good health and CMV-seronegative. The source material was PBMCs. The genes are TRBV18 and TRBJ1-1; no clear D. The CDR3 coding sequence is TGTGCCAGCTCACCTAGAGGGTATGATGAAGCTTTCTTT. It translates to CASSPRGYDEAFF. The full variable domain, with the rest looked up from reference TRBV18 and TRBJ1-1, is NAGVMQNPRHLVRRRGQEARLRCSPMKGHSHVYWYRQLPEEGLKFMVYLQKENIIDESGMPKERFSAEFPKEGPSILRIQQVVRGDSAAYFCASSPRGYDEAFFGQGTRLTVV.